The 9 T cell receptor beta chains presented below share a single source sample, sequenced in a study of T cell responses to AZD1222 COVID-19 vaccine. Profiling relied on immunoSEQ multiplex PCR, and the TCRdb table lists in-frame clones only, not all of them. The sample lists over 100,000 clones, just over 85% occurring once. The sample here was peripheral blood, taken on day 0 of AZD1222 vaccination. Source of these receptors: an adult in good health.

This rearrangement joins TRBV7-8 to TRBJ2-3, with D possibly TRBD2 on 7 matching bases. This CDR3 has 17 amino acids. The ends were cut back, 0 bases at V and 4 bases at J, with 17 bases in the middle. Germline V gives CDR1 SGHVS, CDR2 FQNEAQ. In DNA form, the CDR3 reads TGTGCCAGCAGCTTAGCGGTATGGGGGGGCCTAGCAGATACGCAGTATTTT. Amino acid sequence: CASSLAVWGGLADTQYF.

A remark on this clone: The junction and the germline gene differ at one end; a read error may be behind it. The chain recombines TRBV4-1 with TRBJ1-6; 9 bases map to TRBD1. Germline lookup yields CDR1 MGHRA and CDR2 YSYEKL. The CDR3 is 15 amino acids. The chain's CDR3 is CASSQGTGYNSPLHF. CDR3 nucleotide sequence: TGCGCCAGCAGTCAAGGGACAGGGTATAATTCACCCCTCCACTTT.

The chain combines TRBV4-3 with TRBJ2-1; D unresolved. CDR3 length equals 15 residues. Germline CDR1 is LGHNA and CDR2 is YSLEER. Trimming removed 3 bases from V and 0 bases from J, with 9 bases in between. CDR3 loop: CASSHDESSYNEQFF. CDR3 DNA: TGCGCCAGCAGCCATGACGAGAGCTCCTACAATGAGCAGTTCTTC.

The V and J genes are TRBV7-3 and TRBJ2-1; 7 bases agree with TRBD1. The J segment lost 3 bases and the V segment lost 5 bases, leaving 10 bases of the junction unmatched. This CDR3 has 16 residues. Looked up from germline, CDR1 is SGHTA and CDR2 is FQGTGA. CDR3 bases: TGTGCCAGCAGCAAAGAGACAGGGTCCGGCTACAATGAGCAGTTCTTC. This encodes CASSKETGSGYNEQFF.

The gene calls are TRBV29-1 and TRBJ2-1; D ambiguous. V was cut by 7 bases and J by 6 bases, with 7 bases left in between. This CDR3 region has 10 residues. Germline V gene sequence: CDR1 SQVTM, CDR2 ANQGSEA. CDR3 in DNA: TGCAGCGCCATTGTCAATGAGCAGTTCTTC. Protein sequence: CSAIVNEQFF.

This chain joins TRBV16 and TRBJ2-1; D tentatively reads TRBD1 or TRBD2 (5 bases each). The V end was cut by 0 bases, the J end by 7 bases, with 16 bases between. Germline-derived CDR1 and CDR2 are KGHSY and FQNENV. The CDR3 sequence is 16 residues long. CDR3 amino acids: CASSQSTGQRWNEQFF. The CDR3 coding sequence is TGTGCCAGCAGCCAATCTACGGGGCAAAGATGGAATGAGCAGTTCTTC.

V and J are TRBV4-3 and TRBJ2-5; 10 positions match TRBD2. There are 16 residues in the CDR3. The V gene end was trimmed by 0 bases and the J gene end by 5 bases; junction bases not matched to a gene: 6. The V gene's germline CDR1 is LGHNA and CDR2 YSLEER. The CDR3 bases are TGCGCCAGCAGCCAAGACCTAGCGGGGGTTTGGGAGACCCAGTACTTC. Protein product: CASSQDLAGVWETQYF.

The chain is built from TRBV29-1 and TRBJ1-3, with D perhaps matching TRBD1 (5 bases). Germline V lookup: CDR1 SQVTM, CDR2 ANQGSEA. Trimming left V 3 bases short and J 4 bases short, with 13 bases between. This CDR3 is built from 14 residues. For the CDR3, the DNA is TGCAGCGTTGAGACAGCGGAGGCGGGAAACACCATATATTTT. Translated, it gives CSVETAEAGNTIYF.

In this sample, this clone turned up a few times. The chain recombines TRBV19 with TRBJ1-6, with 8 bases matching TRBD1. The CDR3 consists of 15 residues. CDR1 is LNHDA, CDR2 SQIVND, per germline (reference sequence). The trim removed 3 bases at V and 6 bases at J, leaving 4 bases unmatched. The CDR3 loop reads CASSMRQGINSPLHF. The CDR3 DNA reads as TGTGCCAGTAGTATGCGACAGGGGATTAATTCACCCCTCCACTTT.